This T cell receptor (beta chain) is from a study of T cells in Graves' hyperthyroidism and ophthalmopathy. This clonotype turned up a few times. Its antigen is unknown. The CDR3 runs 14 residues. The V end was cut by 3 bases, the J end by 11 bases, with 17 bases between. The germline V gene has CDR1 GTSNPN and CDR2 SVGIG (reference sequence). The CDR3 regions of TCR beta were amplified from RNA transcripts. The HTBI primer set was used in a first-round RT-PCR of the TCR CDR3. TCRdb re-called the multiplex PCR reads through MiXCR, storing one row per CDR3 protein. The data contain roughly 510,000 distinct CDR3 sequences, about 45% of them singletons. Findings and limits, study-wide: Model output signaled ophthalmopathy a median around 5.9 months ahead of onset. Most clonotypes expanded in the thyroid (above 0.001) were also present in blood.

Clinicians diagnosed patients from clinical symptoms, serum thyroxine and TRAb, thyroid ultrasound and orbital computed tomography. The gene calls are TRBV30 and TRBJ1-6; the D is unclear. This clonotype was sampled from an adult woman with Graves' disease, either hyperthyroidism or ophthalmopathy (not recorded which). Sequencing input: peripheral blood or thyroid tissue (not recorded which). The chain's CDR3 is CAWRYLGYGAPLHF. As DNA, the CDR3 is TGTGCCTGGAGGTATTTGGGGTACGGAGCACCCCTCCACTTT.